This T cell receptor (beta chain) was profiled in a study of OX40 agonist ivuxolimab in advanced cancers. As to this clone: Its antigen is not known.

Trimming took off 4 bases at V and 2 bases at J, with 15 bases between the two ends. Per germline, CDR1 SGHNT and CDR2 YYREEE (reference sequence). The CDR3 consists of 15 residues. Measured with immunoSEQ multiplex PCR; TCRdb has only the in-frame clones, and not every one. The sample records about 86,000 clones, approximately 92% being singletons. Overall study results and limits: In the 0.1-3.0 mg/kg groups, partial responders showed among the lowest expansion. Blood T cells, both CD4+ and CD8+, expanded clonally by week 6 at 0.1 to 3.0 mg/kg.

The sequence came from an adult with an advanced solid tumor such as melanoma, head and neck, liver or kidney cancer. The gene calls are TRBV5-4 and TRBJ1-2; D is ambiguous. The sequenced sample was CD4+ or CD8+ T cells sorted from blood, obtained in a trial of the OX40 agonist ivuxolimab. The CDR3: CASSPPERLNYGYTF. The DNA for the CDR3 is TGTGCCAGCAGCCCCCCGGAGAGGCTGAACTATGGCTACACCTTC.